The 10 T cell receptor beta chains below come from one sample, sequenced in a study of blood T cell repertoires in COVID-19. The protocol was immunoSEQ multiplex PCR, while the TCRdb copy is restricted to in-frame clones and leaves out a portion. The table has approximately 170,000 clones, 85% to 90% seen once. The sample comprised peripheral blood. Receptor source: a woman of 80 years or more with COVID-19, enrolled during active disease.

In this sample, this clone turned up a few times. CDR3 residues: CASSPGQGNDWQYF. CDR3 nucleotide sequence: TGTGCCAGCTCACCAGGACAGGGTAACGACTGGCAGTACTTC. The J gene is TRBJ2-7, the V gene TRBV18, with 8 bases fitting TRBD1. The CDR3 length is 14 residues. Trimming removed 2 bases from V and 9 bases from J; junction bases left unmatched: 9. Germline assignment: CDR1 KGHSH and CDR2 LQKENI.

This chain joins TRBV28 and TRBJ1-2; D is unclear. Germline CDR1 MDHEN, CDR2 SYDVKM. This CDR3 contains 12 residues. V was clipped by 2 bases and J by 13 bases, with 14 bases between them. Here the CDR3 reads CASSLREGGCTF. DNA of the CDR3: TGTGCCAGCAGTTTACGGGAGGGAGGGTGCACCTTC.

This clone occurred once. The chain employs TRBV5-1 and TRBJ2-1; 10 positions match TRBD2. This CDR3 is 15 amino acids long. Unmatched junction bases numbered 10, after V lost 4 bases and J lost 9 bases. Germline loops: CDR1 SGHRS, CDR2 YFSETQ. CDR3 coding DNA: TGCGCCAGCAGCCTGCTAGGGACTAGCGAGGCTGAGCAGTTCTTC. Its translation is CASSLLGTSEAEQFF.

For the CDR3, the DNA is TGCAGTGCTAGTGCAGGCTATGAGCAGTTCTTC. Its translation is CSASAGYEQFF. V usage is TRBV20-1 and J usage is TRBJ2-1; D not resolved. Germline V gene lookup returns CDR1 DFQATT and CDR2 SNEGSKA (reference sequence). Trimming shortened V by 3 bases and J by 8 bases, and 8 bases separated the two germline ends. The CDR3 has 11 residues.

This clone was observed a few times. This chain connects TRBV3-1 (or the pseudogene TRBV3-2) to TRBJ1-1; D perhaps matches TRBD1 (6 bases). CDR3 length: 15 residues. Trimming removed 4 bases at V and 5 bases at J, with 17 bases between. CDR1 and CDR2 from the germline V gene are LGHDT and YNNKEL (reference sequence). The CDR3 sequence is CASSPLLGGRTEAFF. CDR3 nucleotides: TGTGCCAGCAGCCCACTTTTGGGGGGGCGAACTGAAGCTTTCTTT.

The chain is built from TRBV5-1 and TRBJ2-7, with 8 bases that match TRBD1. The J segment lost 5 bases and the V segment lost 0 bases, leaving 4 bases of the junction unmatched. CDR3 length: 14 amino acids. The germline gives CDR1 SGHRS, CDR2 YFSETQ. CDR3 sequence (DNA): TGCGCCAGCAGCTTGGTCCAGGGGGCCAACGAGCAGTACTTC. Translating gives CASSLVQGANEQYF.

V usage is TRBV29-1 and J usage is TRBJ2-7, with a tentative D call TRBD2 (5 bases). Germline V lookup: CDR1 SQVTM, CDR2 ANQGSEA. Trimming took off 0 bases at V and 4 bases at J, with 10 bases between the two ends. The CDR3 is 13 residues long. DNA of the CDR3: TGCAGCGTTGAAGATGTACGGGGATACGAGCAGTACTTC. Translation gives CSVEDVRGYEQYF.

The chain has TRBV11-3 and TRBJ2-2, with D possibly matching TRBD2 (6 bases). Per germline, CDR1 SGHNT and CDR2 YENEEA. This CDR3 spans 15 amino acids. V lost 3 bases and J lost 0, with 8 bases in between. CDR3 in amino acids: CASSFGGTNTGELFF. The CDR3, as DNA: TGTGCCAGCAGCTTTGGCGGGACGAACACCGGGGAGCTGTTTTTT.

Only a few counts were recorded for this clone. The chain carries TRBV6-5 and TRBJ2-1; TRBD2 agrees at 8 bases. The length of the CDR3 is 14 residues. Germline values: CDR1 MNHEY, CDR2 SVGAGI. The ends lost 5 bases at V and 3 bases at J; junction bases unmatched: 3. This chain's CDR3 is CASSRGRIYNEQFF. Written as DNA, the CDR3 is TGTGCCAGCAGTCGCGGGAGGATCTACAATGAGCAGTTCTTC.

The rearrangement links TRBV28 to TRBJ1-5, with D perhaps TRBD1 (6 bases). The CDR3 extends over 14 amino acids. The germline V gene encodes CDR1 MDHEN and CDR2 SYDVKM. Trimming left V 11 bases short and J 1 base short, with 15 bases between. The CDR3 nucleotides are TGTGCCGTCCTTTACACAGGGAGCAATCAGCCCCAGCATTTT. As protein: CAVLYTGSNQPQHF.